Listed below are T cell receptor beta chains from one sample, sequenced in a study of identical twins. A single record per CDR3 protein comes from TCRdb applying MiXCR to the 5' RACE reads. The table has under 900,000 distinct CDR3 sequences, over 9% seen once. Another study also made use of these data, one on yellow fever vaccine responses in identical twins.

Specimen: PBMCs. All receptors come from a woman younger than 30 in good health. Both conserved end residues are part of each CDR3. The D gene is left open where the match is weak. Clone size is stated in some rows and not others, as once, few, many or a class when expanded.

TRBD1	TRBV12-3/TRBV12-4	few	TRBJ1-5	CASDYRGLQPQHF	TGTGCCAGCGATTACAGGGGGCTCCAGCCCCAGCATTTT
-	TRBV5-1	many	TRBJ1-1	CASSSRGENTEAFF	TGCGCCAGCAGCTCCAGGGGCGAGAACACTGAAGCTTTCTTT
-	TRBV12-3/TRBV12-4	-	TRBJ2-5	CASSSGAIETQYF	TGTGCCAGCAGTTCCGGGGCGATAGAGACCCAGTACTTC
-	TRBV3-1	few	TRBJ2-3	CASSHYTDTQYF	TGTGCCAGCAGTCATTACACAGATACGCAGTATTTT
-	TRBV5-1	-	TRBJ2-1	CASSAPGVEQFF	TGCGCCAGCAGCGCCCCGGGGGTTGAGCAGTTCTTC
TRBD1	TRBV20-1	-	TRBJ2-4	CSAHMDRAVGKNIQYF	TGCAGTGCTCACATGGACAGGGCTGTTGGCAAAAACATTCAGTACTTC
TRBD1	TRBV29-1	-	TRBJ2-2	CSVETGEFDTGELFF	TGCAGCGTTGAGACAGGGGAGTTCGACACCGGGGAGCTGTTTTTT
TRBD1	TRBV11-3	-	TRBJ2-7	CASSSGQAPYEQYF	TGTGCCAGCAGCTCGGGACAGGCGCCCTACGAGCAGTACTTC
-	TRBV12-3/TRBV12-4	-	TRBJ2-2	CASSLLFGENTGELFF	TGTGCCAGCAGTTTATTGTTTGGGGAGAACACCGGGGAGCTGTTTTTT
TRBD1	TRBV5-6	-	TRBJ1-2	CASRGDSVYGYTF	TGTGCCAGCAGAGGGGACAGCGTCTATGGCTACACCTTC
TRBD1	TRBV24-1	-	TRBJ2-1	CATSDSMDRGVNEQFF	TGTGCCACCAGTGATTCTATGGACAGGGGAGTAAATGAGCAGTTCTTC
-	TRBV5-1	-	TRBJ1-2	CASSLLDGSNYGYTF	TGCGCCAGCAGCTTGTTGGACGGGTCTAACTATGGCTACACCTTC
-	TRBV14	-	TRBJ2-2	CASSQEGRAREELFF	TGTGCCAGCAGCCAAGAGGGACGGGCCCGGGAGGAGCTGTTTTTT
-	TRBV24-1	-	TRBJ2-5	CATSDLGAQYF	TGTGCCACCAGTGATTTGGGGGCCCAGTACTTC
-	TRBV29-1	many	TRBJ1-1	CSVLNTEAFF	TGCAGCGTCCTGAACACTGAAGCTTTCTTT
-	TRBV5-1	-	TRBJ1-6	CASSPNGGYDSPLHF	TGCGCCAGCAGCCCAAATGGGGGTTATGATTCACCCCTCCACTTT
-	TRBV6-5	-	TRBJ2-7	CASSYKEASTYEQYF	TGTGCCAGCAGTTACAAGGAGGCCAGTACCTACGAGCAGTACTTC
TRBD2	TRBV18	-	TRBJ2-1	CASSPLTGSGTYNEQFF	TGTGCCAGCTCACCACTAACGGGTAGCGGGACCTACAATGAGCAGTTCTTC
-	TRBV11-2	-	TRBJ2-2	CASSLDSFANTGELFF	TGTGCCAGCAGCCTAGACTCGTTCGCGAACACCGGGGAGCTGTTTTTT
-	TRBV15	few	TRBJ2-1	CATSRGYDEQFF	TGTGCCACCAGCAGGGGTTATGATGAGCAGTTCTTC
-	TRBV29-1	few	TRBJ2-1	CSVEDGQHPYEQFF	TGCAGCGTTGAAGATGGGCAGCACCCTTATGAGCAGTTCTTC
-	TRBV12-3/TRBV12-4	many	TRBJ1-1	CASSLLTPGSEAFF	TGTGCCAGCAGTTTGCTAACCCCGGGATCAGAAGCTTTCTTT
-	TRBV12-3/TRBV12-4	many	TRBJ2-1	CASSFPGLNNEQFF	TGTGCCAGCAGTTTCCCCGGACTAAACAATGAGCAGTTCTTC
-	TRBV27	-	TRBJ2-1	CASAVLGGPENEQLF	TGTGCCAGCGCCGTACTCGGTGGGCCGGAAAATGAGCAGTTATTC
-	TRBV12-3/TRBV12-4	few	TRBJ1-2	CASSLSSRAPLYGYTF	TGTGCCAGCAGCCTATCCTCCCGGGCCCCGCTTTATGGCTACACCTTC
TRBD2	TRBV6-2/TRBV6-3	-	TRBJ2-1	CASSYAYSPQRGSYNEQFF	TGTGCCAGCAGTTACGCCTACTCTCCCCAGCGGGGCTCCTACAATGAGCAGTTCTTC
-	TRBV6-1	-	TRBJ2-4	CASRPQVMAKNIQYF	TGTGCCAGCAGGCCGCAGGTTATGGCCAAAAACATTCAGTACTTC
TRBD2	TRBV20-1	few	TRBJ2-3	CSAGTREGRENTDTQYF	TGCAGTGCTGGGACCCGGGAGGGCCGCGAGAACACAGATACGCAGTATTTT
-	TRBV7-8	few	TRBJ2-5	CASKLGGAQETQYF	TGTGCCAGCAAATTGGGGGGGGCCCAAGAGACCCAGTACTTC
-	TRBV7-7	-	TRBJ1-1	CASSLDKKQLNTEAFF	TGTGCCAGCAGCTTAGATAAGAAGCAGCTGAACACTGAAGCTTTCTTT
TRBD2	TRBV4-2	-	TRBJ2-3	CASSQSGHSGGNTDTQYF	TGTGCCAGCAGCCAGAGCGGTCATAGCGGGGGAAACACAGATACGCAGTATTTT
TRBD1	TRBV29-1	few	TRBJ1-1	CSVEDIGQGQRAFF	TGCAGCGTTGAAGATATCGGACAGGGGCAGCGAGCTTTCTTT
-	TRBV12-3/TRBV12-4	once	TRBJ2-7	CASSFGLLYEQYF	TGTGCCAGCAGTTTTGGTCTCCTCTACGAGCAGTACTTC
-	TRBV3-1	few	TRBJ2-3	CASSQVFAPDTQYF	TGTGCCAGCAGCCAAGTCTTCGCCCCTGATACGCAGTATTTT
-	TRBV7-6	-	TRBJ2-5	CASSPRIRETQYF	TGTGCCAGCAGCCCTAGAATTCGGGAGACCCAGTACTTC
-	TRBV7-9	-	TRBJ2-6	CASSPAQLGFGANVLTF	TGTGCCAGCAGCCCGGCCCAGTTGGGGTTTGGGGCCAACGTCCTGACTTTC
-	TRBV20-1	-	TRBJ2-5	CSARDGKFLWGLTYRGTQYF	TGCAGTGCTAGAGATGGGAAATTTCTTTGGGGACTCACCTATCGTGGGACCCAGTACTTC
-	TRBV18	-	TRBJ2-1	CASSLADTGLTEQFF	TGTGCCAGCTCACTCGCGGACACGGGTTTGACCGAGCAGTTCTTC
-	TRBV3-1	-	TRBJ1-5	CASSLGRLLHF	TGTGCCAGCAGCCTAGGTCGGCTTCTTCATTTT
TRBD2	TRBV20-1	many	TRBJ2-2	CSARALAGVSTGELFF	TGCAGTGCTAGGGCCCTAGCGGGAGTAAGCACCGGGGAGCTGTTTTTT
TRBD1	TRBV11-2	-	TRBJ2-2	CASSPGGYQNTGELFF	TGTGCCAGCAGCCCAGGGGGTTATCAAAACACCGGGGAGCTGTTTTTT
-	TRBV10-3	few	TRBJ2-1	CAISRLLDEQFF	TGTGCCATCAGCCGACTGTTGGATGAGCAGTTCTTC
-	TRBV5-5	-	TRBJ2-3	CASSLSTGRITDTQYF	TGTGCCAGCAGCTTGAGTACGGGGCGAATCACAGATACGCAGTATTTT
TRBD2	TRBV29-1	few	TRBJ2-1	CSVEGPLREGMNNEQFF	TGCAGCGTTGAAGGCCCTTTACGGGAGGGGATGAACAATGAGCAGTTCTTC
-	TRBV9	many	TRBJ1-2	CASSVRRSNYGYTF	TGTGCCAGCAGCGTTAGGAGGTCTAACTATGGCTACACCTTC
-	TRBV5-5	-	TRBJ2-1	CASSLTVSSSYNEQFF	TGTGCCAGCAGCCTGACAGTCTCGAGCTCCTACAATGAGCAGTTCTTC